The 20 T cell receptor beta chains below were found in one sample sequenced in a study of T cell repertoires in cytomegalovirus infection. The antigens these receptors bind are not known. TCRdb redid the calling of the reads with MiXCR, one entry per CDR3 protein. Found here are about a million distinct CDR3 sequences, roughly 30% of them singletons; the top ten hold over 12%. Sample: cultured CD8+ T cells from PBMCs, taken from culture after CMV antigen stimulation. These receptors were collected from a human donor in good health (CMV status not recorded). Some clones in this sample may be carry-over from other donors' samples.

The chain couples TRBV20-1 to TRBJ2-5; TRBD2 aligns across 10 bases. Looked up from germline, CDR1 is DFQATT and CDR2 is SNEGSKA (reference sequence). V lost 2 bases to trimming and J lost 1 base; unmatched junction nucleotides: 1. CDR3 length: 14 amino acids. The chain's CDR3 is CSARLAGVQETQYF. CDR3 nucleotides: TGCAGTGCTAGACTAGCGGGGGTCCAAGAGACCCAGTACTTC.

This clonotype has ten or more counts. V is TRBV19 and J is TRBJ1-1, with D possibly TRBD1 on 5 matching bases. The CDR3 is 14 amino acids. With 8 bases removed from V and 1 base from J, the gap between germline ends came to 14 bases. Germline CDR1 LNHDA, CDR2 SQIVND (reference sequence). DNA of the CDR3: TGTGCCAGTGGATGGGGGGTCGGGAACACTGAAGCTTTCTTT. It yields the protein CASGWGVGNTEAFF. Using reference TRBV19 and TRBJ1-1 for the parts outside the CDR3, the full variable domain is DGGITQSPKYLFRKEGQNVTLSCEQNLNHDAMYWYRQDPGQGLRLIYYSQIVNDFQKGDIAEGYSVSREKKESFPLTVTSAQKNPTAFYLCASGWGVGNTEAFFGQGTRLTVV.

This clonotype was seen a few times. V and J are TRBV6-5 and TRBJ2-3, with D uncertain. Per germline, CDR1 MNHEY and CDR2 SVGAGI. This CDR3 region has 14 residues. Trimming removed 6 bases from V and 6 bases from J, with 16 bases in between. CDR3 sequence: CASSLNNPPDTQYF. For the CDR3, the DNA is TGTGCCAGCAGCCTAAACAATCCCCCTGATACGCAGTATTTT.

The genes are TRBV18 and TRBJ2-2; D is undetermined. Germline-derived CDR1 and CDR2 are KGHSH and LQKENI. V was trimmed by 3 bases and J by 5 bases, leaving 13 bases between them. The CDR3 has 15 residues. CDR3 loop: CASSPGSPGTGELFF. The DNA of the CDR3 is TGTGCCAGCTCACCGGGGTCCCCCGGGACCGGGGAGCTGTTTTTT.

The chain couples TRBV7-8 to TRBJ1-1; D gene ambiguous. The CDR3 contains 11 residues. CDR1 is SGHVS, CDR2 FQNEAQ, per germline. The V and J ends lost 5 bases and 8 bases respectively, with 9 bases between them. The CDR3 spells CASSADGEAFF. CDR3 in DNA: TGTGCCAGCAGCGCCGACGGAGAAGCTTTCTTT.

This clonotype was observed a handful of times. This chain joins TRBV6-6 and TRBJ2-3; D may be TRBD2 (6 bases). The CDR3 sequence is 16 residues long. V lost 2 bases to trimming and J lost 2 bases, with 14 bases between them. Germline CDR1 and CDR2: MNHNY and SVGAGI (reference sequence). CDR3 amino acids: CASSYVAATPTDTQYF. As DNA, the CDR3 is TGTGCCAGCAGTTACGTAGCGGCCACTCCCACAGATACGCAGTATTTT.

The table lists this clonotype with a few counts. The chain uses TRBV19 and TRBJ1-6; D is uncertain. The CDR3 spans 13 residues. Trimming took off 6 bases at V and 9 bases at J, with 12 bases between the two ends. CDR1 LNHDA and CDR2 SQIVND come from the germline V gene (reference sequence). The CDR3 sequence: CASRAPGGSPLHF. CDR3 sequence (DNA): TGTGCCAGTAGGGCTCCGGGAGGTTCACCCCTCCACTTT.

The rearrangement uses TRBV5-5 and TRBJ2-5, with 9 bases that match TRBD2. Germline V gene lookup returns CDR1 SGHKS and CDR2 YYEKEE (reference sequence). Trimming cost V 3 bases and J 5 bases; bases outside gene matches: 8. CDR3 length equals 15 residues. As DNA, the CDR3 is TGTGCCAGCAGCTCTTCCCTAGCGGGGAGCGAGACCCAGTACTTC. It yields the protein CASSSSLAGSETQYF.

The V call is TRBV5-5, the J call TRBJ1-6; possible D gene TRBD1, 5 bases. The CDR3 has 15 residues. Germline-derived CDR1 and CDR2 are SGHKS and YYEKEE (reference sequence). V lost 4 bases, J lost 8 bases, and 16 bases lay in between. DNA of the CDR3: TGTGCCAGCAGCATACGGAGGCAGGGAGATTCACCCCTCCACTTT. This translates into CASSIRRQGDSPLHF.

The chain is built from TRBV7-9 and TRBJ2-3; 8 bases line up with TRBD2. Germline CDR1 and CDR2: SEHNR and FQNEAQ (reference sequence). The V and J ends lost 5 bases and 1 base, in that order; junction bases with no gene match: 11. There are 17 residues in the CDR3. Here the CDR3 reads CASSPERGPTRTDTQYF. In nucleotides, the CDR3 is TGTGCCAGCAGCCCCGAGCGGGGGCCTACCCGCACAGATACGCAGTATTTT.

This clonotype has a handful of counts. The CDR3 sequence is CASSEGWGHYGYTF. The CDR3 nucleotides are TGTGCCAGCAGTGAAGGGTGGGGGCACTATGGCTACACCTTC. The gene calls are TRBV6-1 and TRBJ1-2, with TRBD1 as a possible D gene (6 bases). The CDR3 spans 14 residues. V lost 1 base and J lost 3, with 9 bases in between. Germline CDR1 is MNHNS and CDR2 is SASEGT.

This chain joins TRBV6-1 and TRBJ2-7; unclear D gene. This CDR3 has 14 amino acids. Trimming cost V 6 bases and J 0 bases, with 12 bases left between them. Germline V gene sequence: CDR1 MNHNS, CDR2 SASEGT. The CDR3 nucleotides are TGTGCCAGCAGGAATCGGGCCAACTCCTACGAGCAGTACGTC. It codes for CASRNRANSYEQYV.

With respect to this clonotype: A much larger clone lies a single base off, so this may be a read error. The chain joins TRBV7-6 to TRBJ2-2; a possible D gene is TRBD2 (6 bases). CDR1 and CDR2 (germline): SGHVS, FNYEAQ. The CDR3 runs 15 residues. The CDR3 spells CVSAGRIENTGELFF. CDR3 bases: TGTGTCAGCGCGGGGAGGATCGAAAACACCGGGGAGCTGTTTTTT.

This clonotype was counted a few times. The chain recombines TRBV12-3 or TRBV12-4 with TRBJ2-3; D is ambiguous. This CDR3 is 14 amino acids long. Trimming took off 6 bases at V and 3 bases at J, with 13 bases between the two ends. The CDR3 DNA sequence: TGTGCCAGCAGACCAGGTTTATCAACAGATACGCAGTATTTT. Protein product: CASRPGLSTDTQYF.

This clonotype was counted between two and nine times. The rearrangement links TRBV6-2 or TRBV6-3 to TRBJ2-3, with D perhaps matching TRBD2 (6 bases). Germline CDR1 reads MNHEY; CDR2 reads SVGEGT. This CDR3 region has 17 residues. V was cut by 0 bases and J by 2 bases, with 15 bases left in between. CDR3: CASSYSRRDGDTDTQYF. The CDR3 DNA sequence: TGTGCCAGCAGTTACTCTAGGAGGGACGGAGACACAGATACGCAGTATTTT.

This clonotype appeared a few times. This rearrangement joins TRBV5-5 to TRBJ2-1; 7 bases are a match to TRBD2. The germline V gene has CDR1 SGHKS and CDR2 YYEKEE (reference sequence). This CDR3 contains 15 residues. The ends lost 4 bases at V and 6 bases at J; junction bases unmatched: 10. The CDR3 DNA follows: TGTGCCAGCAGCGGGGGGACTACCCCCGTCAATGAGCAGTTCTTC. Its protein is CASSGGTTPVNEQFF.

As concerns this clonotype: The CDR3 ends on some other residue instead of the conserved phenylalanine or tryptophan, so this is likely a read error. The chain combines TRBV7-6 with TRBJ2-1; 8 bases are a match to TRBD2. V gave up 4 bases and J gave up 2 bases; unmatched junction bases: 4. CDR1 and CDR2 (germline): SGHVS, FNYEAQ. The CDR3 is 15 residues long. CDR3 coding DNA: TGTGCCAGCAGCTCTGAGCGGGGGCCCTACAATGAGCAGTTCTCC. Its protein is CASSSERGPYNEQFS.

This clonotype came up many times. The chain uses TRBV7-6 and TRBJ2-5; D might be TRBD2 (5 bases). The CDR3 contains 11 residues. Deletions cut 7 bases from V and 5 bases from J, with 8 bases between. Germline assignment: CDR1 SGHVS and CDR2 FNYEAQ. The CDR3 sequence: CASTRGETQYF. The CDR3 coding sequence is TGTGCCAGCACCCGAGGGGAGACCCAGTACTTC.

Comments on this clonotype: An end of the junction differs from the germline gene, which may be a read error. The rearrangement joins TRBV2 to TRBJ1-1; no definite D call. The CDR3 is made up of 10 amino acids. The germline V gene encodes CDR1 SNHLY and CDR2 FYNNEI. In DNA form, the CDR3 reads TGTGCCGGCAGTGGGGTGGCGGCTTTCTTT. Translating it yields CAGSGVAAFF.

This clonotype was recorded once. This chain connects TRBV28 to TRBJ1-5; perhaps TRBD1 as D (5 bases). V lost 10 bases and J 0 bases, leaving 13 bases between the germline ends. The CDR3 runs 14 residues. Germline-derived CDR1 and CDR2 are MDHEN and SYDVKM. The chain's CDR3 is CAKSQGYSNQPQHF. As DNA, the CDR3 is TGTGCCAAGAGTCAGGGATATAGCAATCAGCCCCAGCATTTT.